This T cell receptor beta chain was retrieved from a study of blood T cell repertoires in COVID-19. Only in-frame clones appear in the TCRdb table, and some are missing; sequencing was by immunoSEQ multiplex PCR. The table records fewer than 130,000 clones, over 75% of them present only once. The CDR3 sequence is 13 residues long. Germline CDR1 KGHSH, CDR2 LQKENI. The germline V and J ends were trimmed by 4 bases and 1 base, with 7 bases remaining between them. The V gene is TRBV18, the J gene TRBJ2-5; weak D call: TRBD1 (6 bases). The sample taken for sequencing was peripheral blood. The clonotype originates from a man in his sixties or seventies with active or convalescent COVID-19. CDR3 amino acids: CASSRGGQETQYF. The CDR3 bases are TGTGCCAGCTCACGAGGGGGCCAAGAGACCCAGTACTTC.